The subject of this entry is one T cell receptor (beta chain). Its antigen is unknown. The V gene end was trimmed by 6 bases and the J gene end by 2 bases; junction bases not matched to a gene: 13. The CDR3 extends over 17 amino acids. Germline-derived CDR1 and CDR2 are MNHEY and SVGEGT. The sample belongs to a study of T cell repertoires in cytomegalovirus infection. The study, taken as a whole, reports: HLA-C-restricted CMV-specific TCR beta clonotypes prevailed in the ex vivo response.

Via MiXCR, TCRdb re-called the reads, giving one row per CDR3 protein. The table lists approximately 500,000 distinct CDR3 sequences, 30% to 35% of them singletons. The J gene is TRBJ1-5, the V gene TRBV6-2 or TRBV6-3; 7 positions agree with TRBD1. This TCR came from a human donor in good health (CMV status not recorded). Some clones in this sample may be carry-over from other donors' samples. The sample consisted of cultured PBMCs, taken from culture after CMV antigen stimulation. As DNA, the CDR3 is TGTGCCAGCAGACCTGACAGGGCCCCGATCGGCAATCAGCCCCAGCATTTT. Translating it yields CASRPDRAPIGNQPQHF.